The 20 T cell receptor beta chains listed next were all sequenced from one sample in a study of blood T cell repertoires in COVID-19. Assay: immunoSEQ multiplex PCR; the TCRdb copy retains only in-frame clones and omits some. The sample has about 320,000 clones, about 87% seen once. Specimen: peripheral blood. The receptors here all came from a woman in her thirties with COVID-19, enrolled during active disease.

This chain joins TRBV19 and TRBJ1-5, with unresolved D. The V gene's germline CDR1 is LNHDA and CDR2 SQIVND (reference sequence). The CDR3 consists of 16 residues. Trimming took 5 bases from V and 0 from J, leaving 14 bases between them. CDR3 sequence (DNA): TGTGCCAGTAGTCCCTACCTAGAATTTAGCAATCAGCCCCAGCATTTT. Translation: CASSPYLEFSNQPQHF.

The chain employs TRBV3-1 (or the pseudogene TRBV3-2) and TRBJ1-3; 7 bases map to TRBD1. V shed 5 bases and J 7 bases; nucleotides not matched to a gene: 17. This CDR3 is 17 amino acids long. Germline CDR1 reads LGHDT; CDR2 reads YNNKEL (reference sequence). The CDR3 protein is CASSAFAGGTPLNTIYF. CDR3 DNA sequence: TGTGCCAGCAGCGCCTTCGCAGGGGGGACACCGTTGAACACCATATATTTT.

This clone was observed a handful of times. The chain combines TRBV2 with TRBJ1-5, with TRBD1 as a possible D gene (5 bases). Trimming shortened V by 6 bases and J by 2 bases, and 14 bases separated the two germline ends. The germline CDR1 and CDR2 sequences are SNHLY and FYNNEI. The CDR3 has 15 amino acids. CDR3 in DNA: TGTGCCAGCAGAGCAGGGATATTTGGCAATCAGCCCCAGCATTTT. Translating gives CASRAGIFGNQPQHF. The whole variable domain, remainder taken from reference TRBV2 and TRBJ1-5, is EPEVTQTPSHQVTQMGQEVILRCVPISNHLYFYWYRQILGQKVEFLVSFYNNEISEKSEIFDDQFSVERPDGSNFTLKIRSTKLEDSAMYFCASRAGIFGNQPQHFGDGTRLSIL.

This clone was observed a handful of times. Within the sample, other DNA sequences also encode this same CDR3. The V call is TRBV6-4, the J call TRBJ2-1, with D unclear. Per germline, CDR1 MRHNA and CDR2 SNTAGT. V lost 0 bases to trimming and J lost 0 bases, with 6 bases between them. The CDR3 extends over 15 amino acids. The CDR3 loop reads CASSDSPVSYNEQFF. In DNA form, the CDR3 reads TGTGCCAGCAGTGACTCGCCGGTCTCCTACAATGAGCAGTTCTTC.

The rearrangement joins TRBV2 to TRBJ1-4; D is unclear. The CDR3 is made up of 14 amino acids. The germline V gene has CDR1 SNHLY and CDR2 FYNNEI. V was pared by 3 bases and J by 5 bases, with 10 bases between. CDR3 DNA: TGTGCCAGCAGTGATTCACTCAAAAATGAAAAACTGTTTTTT. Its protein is CASSDSLKNEKLFF.

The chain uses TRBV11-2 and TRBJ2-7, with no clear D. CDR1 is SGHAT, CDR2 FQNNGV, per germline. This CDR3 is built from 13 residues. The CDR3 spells CASSLDRRFAAHV. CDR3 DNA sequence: TGTGCCAGCAGCTTAGATCGACGGTTCGCGGCGCACGTC.

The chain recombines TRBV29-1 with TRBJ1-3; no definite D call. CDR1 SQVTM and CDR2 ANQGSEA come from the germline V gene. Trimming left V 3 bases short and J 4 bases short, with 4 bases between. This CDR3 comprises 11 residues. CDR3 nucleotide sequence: TGCAGCGTTGATCAAGGAAACACCATATATTTT. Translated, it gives CSVDQGNTIYF.

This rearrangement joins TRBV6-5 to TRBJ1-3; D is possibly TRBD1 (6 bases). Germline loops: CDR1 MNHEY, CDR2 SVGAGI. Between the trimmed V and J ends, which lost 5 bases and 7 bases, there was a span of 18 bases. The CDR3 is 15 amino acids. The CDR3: CASSLGGSSLNTIYF. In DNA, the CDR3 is TGTGCCAGCAGTCTAGGGGGATCTTCCCTCAACACCATATATTTT.

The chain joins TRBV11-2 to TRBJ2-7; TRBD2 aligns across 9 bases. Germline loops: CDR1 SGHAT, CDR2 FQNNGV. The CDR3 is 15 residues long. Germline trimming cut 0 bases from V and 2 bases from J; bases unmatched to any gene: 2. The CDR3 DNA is TGTGCCAGCAGCTTAGAAGCTAGCGGGGCCTACGAGCAGTACTTC. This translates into CASSLEASGAYEQYF.

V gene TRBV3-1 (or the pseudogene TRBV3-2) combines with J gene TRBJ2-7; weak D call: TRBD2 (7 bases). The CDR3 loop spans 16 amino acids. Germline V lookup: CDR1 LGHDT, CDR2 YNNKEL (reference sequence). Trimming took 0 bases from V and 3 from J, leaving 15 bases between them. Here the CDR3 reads CASSQDRRGPLYEQYF. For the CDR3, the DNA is TGTGCCAGCAGCCAAGATCGGCGGGGGCCACTCTACGAGCAGTACTTC.

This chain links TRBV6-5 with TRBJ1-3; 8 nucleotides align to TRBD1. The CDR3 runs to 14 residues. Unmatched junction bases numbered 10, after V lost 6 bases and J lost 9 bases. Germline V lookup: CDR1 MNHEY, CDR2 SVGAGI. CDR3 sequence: CASRDGTGEATIYF. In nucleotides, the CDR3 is TGTGCCAGCAGAGACGGGACAGGCGAAGCCACCATATATTTT.

For the CDR3, the DNA is TGCGCCAGCAGAGACAGGTTGGACACTGAAGCTTTCTTT. Translated, it gives CASRDRLDTEAFF. The chain has TRBV10-1 and TRBJ1-1; a weak D match, TRBD1 (6 bases). V was pared by 6 bases and J by 3 bases, with 11 bases between. The CDR3 extends over 13 amino acids. The germline gives CDR1 WNHNN, CDR2 SYGVQD (reference sequence).

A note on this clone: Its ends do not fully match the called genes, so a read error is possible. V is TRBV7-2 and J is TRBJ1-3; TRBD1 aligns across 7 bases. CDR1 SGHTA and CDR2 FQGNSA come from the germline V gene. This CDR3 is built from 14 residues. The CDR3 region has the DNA TGTGCCAGCACCTTAGGGACAGCCAGAAACACCATATATTTT. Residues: CASTLGTARNTIYF.

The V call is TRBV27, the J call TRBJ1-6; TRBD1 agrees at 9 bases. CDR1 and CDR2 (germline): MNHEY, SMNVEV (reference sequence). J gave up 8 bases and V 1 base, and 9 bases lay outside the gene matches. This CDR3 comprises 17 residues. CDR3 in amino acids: CASSLYPGQGPYSPLHF. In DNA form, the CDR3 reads TGTGCCAGCAGTTTATATCCGGGACAGGGCCCGTATTCACCCCTCCACTTT.

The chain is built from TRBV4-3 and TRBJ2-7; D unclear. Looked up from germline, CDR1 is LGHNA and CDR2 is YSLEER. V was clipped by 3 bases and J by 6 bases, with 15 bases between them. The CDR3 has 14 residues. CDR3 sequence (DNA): TGCGCCAGCAGCCACCGTAGACAACCCTCCGAGCAGTACTTC. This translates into CASSHRRQPSEQYF.

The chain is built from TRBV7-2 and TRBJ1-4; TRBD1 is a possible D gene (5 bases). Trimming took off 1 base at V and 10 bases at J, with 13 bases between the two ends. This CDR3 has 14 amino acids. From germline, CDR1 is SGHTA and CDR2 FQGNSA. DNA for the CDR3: TGTGCCAGCAGCTTAGGGGGAGGGGATCGAAAACTGTTTTTT. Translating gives CASSLGGGDRKLFF. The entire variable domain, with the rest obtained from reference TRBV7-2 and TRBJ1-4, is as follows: GAGVSQSPSNKVTEKGKDVELRCDPISGHTALYWYRQSLGQGLEFLIYFQGNSAPDKSGLPSDRFSAERTGGSVSTLTIQRTQQEDSAVYLCASSLGGGDRKLFFGSGTQLSVL.

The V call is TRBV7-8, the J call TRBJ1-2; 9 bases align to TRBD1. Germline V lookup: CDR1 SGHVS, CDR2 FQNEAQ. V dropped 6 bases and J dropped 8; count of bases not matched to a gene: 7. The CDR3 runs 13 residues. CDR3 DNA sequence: TGTGCCAGCAGGAATACAGGGGGCTCCGGCTACACCTTC. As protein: CASRNTGGSGYTF. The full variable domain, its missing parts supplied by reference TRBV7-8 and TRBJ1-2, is GAGVSQSPRYKVAKRGQDVALRCDPISGHVSLFWYQQALGQGPEFLTYFQNEAQLDKSGLPSDRFFAERPEGSVSTLKIQRTQQEDSAVYLCASRNTGGSGYTFGSGTRLTVV.

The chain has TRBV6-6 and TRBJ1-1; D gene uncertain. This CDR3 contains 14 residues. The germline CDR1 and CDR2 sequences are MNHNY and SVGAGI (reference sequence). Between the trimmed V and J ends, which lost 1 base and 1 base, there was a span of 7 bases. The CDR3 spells CASSYFTANTEAFF. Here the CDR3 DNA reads TGTGCCAGCAGTTACTTTACAGCGAACACTGAAGCTTTCTTT.

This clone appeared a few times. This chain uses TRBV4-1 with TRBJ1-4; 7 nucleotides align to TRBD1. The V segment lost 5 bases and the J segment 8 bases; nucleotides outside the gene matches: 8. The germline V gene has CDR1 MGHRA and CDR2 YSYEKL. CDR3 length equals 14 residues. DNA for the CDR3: TGCGCCAGCAGCACACCGGGACAGCCAGAAAAACTGTTTTTT. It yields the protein CASSTPGQPEKLFF.

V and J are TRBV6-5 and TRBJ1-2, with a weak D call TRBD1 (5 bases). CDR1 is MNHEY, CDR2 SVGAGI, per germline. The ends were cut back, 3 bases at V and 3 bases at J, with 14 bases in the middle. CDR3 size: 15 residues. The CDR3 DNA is TGTGCCAGCAGTTATAGGGGCAAGAAGGACTATGGCTACACCTTC. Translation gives CASSYRGKKDYGYTF.